This T cell receptor beta chain was identified in a study of blood T cells in healthy people across ages. Primed by a sample-barcoded 5' primer and a J-beta primer mix, a second PCR proceeded for 7 to 11 cycles. MiXCR, run by TCRdb on the 5' RACE reads, gives a single entry per CDR3 protein. The sample includes under 1,100,000 distinct CDR3 sequences, 20% to 25% seen only once; the top ten take 0.65% to 0.75%. Only one count was recorded for this clonotype. The CDR3 runs to 12 residues. The V and J ends lost 5 bases and 3 bases respectively, with 7 bases between them. Germline-derived CDR1 and CDR2 are SGHTA and FQGNSA. A further study also used this sample, focusing on T cells of mothers and their children.

The TCR comes from a girl aged 2 to 10 in good health. Sequencing was done on a sample of blood. The rearrangement uses TRBV7-2 and TRBJ1-2; D is unresolved. The CDR3 coding sequence is TGTGCCAGCAGCCCATCTTACTATGGCTACACCTTC. Translated: CASSPSYYGYTF.